This TCR beta chain was recovered during a study of CXCR3-negative and CXCR3-positive naive CD8 T cells. Study-wide points: TCR strength was inferred from TRB CDR3 properties, while surface CD5 was comparable between naive subsets.

The CDR3 covers 14 residues. Germline V lookup: CDR1 SQVTM, CDR2 ANQGSEA. A remark on this clonotype: Antigen unknown.

UMI-labeled 5' RACE yielded the TRB cDNA libraries. With the 5' RACE reads reprocessed, TCRdb shows one record per CDR3 protein and no DNA. The sample totals about 26,000 distinct CDR3 sequences. The clonotype was recovered from a human donor in good health. Some clones in this sample may be carry-over from other donors' samples. Sequencing was done on a sample of naive CXCR3- CD8+ T cells from blood. Subset noted: CD45RO-CCR7+CD27+CD95- naive CD8+ T cells lacking CXCR3 (TNR3-). This sequence joins TRBV29-1 and TRBJ1-2. The CDR3 loop reads CSVTGWGVGYGYTF.